This T cell receptor beta chain is drawn from a study of blood T cells in healthy people across ages. Points from the study as a whole: Estimated diversity that came from one million T cells was considered an underestimate. Getting older went along with TCR beta diversity per million T cells dropping roughly linearly.

No fewer than 7 million PBMCs went into each sample. Extractions gave at least 5.5 micrograms of total RNA per sample. Trimming shortened V by 2 bases and J by 2 bases, and 7 bases separated the two germline ends. CDR1 and CDR2 from the germline V gene are MGHRA and YSYEKL. The CDR3 covers 13 residues. A remark on this clonotype: What it recognizes is unknown.

A J-beta primer mix and a sample-barcoded 5' primer were used in a second PCR of roughly 6 to 12 cycles. TCRdb passed the 5' RACE reads through MiXCR, listing each CDR3 protein once. The sample yields about 1,400,000 distinct CDR3 sequences, roughly 64% seen once. This sequence joins TRBV4-1 and TRBJ2-7; D is undetermined. The clonotype was recovered from a man aged 18 to 29 in good health. Sequences were obtained from blood. CDR3 region: CASSQIDTYEQYF. DNA of the CDR3: TGCGCCAGCAGCCAAATAGACACCTACGAGCAGTACTTC.